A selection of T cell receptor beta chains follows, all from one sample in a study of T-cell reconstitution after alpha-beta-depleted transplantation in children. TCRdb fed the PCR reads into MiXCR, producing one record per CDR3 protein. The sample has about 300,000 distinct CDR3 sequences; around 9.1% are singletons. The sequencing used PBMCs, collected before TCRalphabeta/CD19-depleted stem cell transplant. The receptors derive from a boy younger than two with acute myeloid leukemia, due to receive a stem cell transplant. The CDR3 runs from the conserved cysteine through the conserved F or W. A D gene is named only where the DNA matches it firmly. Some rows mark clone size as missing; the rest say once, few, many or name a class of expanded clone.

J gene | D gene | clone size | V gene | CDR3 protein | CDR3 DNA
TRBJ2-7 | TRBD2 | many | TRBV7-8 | CASSLAGWGGEQYF | TGTGCCAGCAGCTTAGCGGGTTGGGGGGGCGAGCAGTACTTC
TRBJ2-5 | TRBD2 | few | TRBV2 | CASTRGTSGGPSETQYF | TGTGCCAGCACTAGAGGGACTAGCGGGGGGCCCTCGGAGACCCAGTACTTC
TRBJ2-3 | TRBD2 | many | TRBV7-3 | CASSLGTSGGDTQYF | TGTGCCAGCAGCTTGGGGACTAGCGGCGGGGATACGCAGTATTTT
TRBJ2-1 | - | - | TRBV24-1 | CATSDPYRGLDNEQFF | TGTGCCACCAGTGATCCCTACAGGGGACTGGACAATGAGCAGTTCTTC
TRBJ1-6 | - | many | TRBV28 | CASSLFWAEKPLHF | TGTGCCAGCAGTTTATTCTGGGCAGAAAAACCCCTCCACTTT
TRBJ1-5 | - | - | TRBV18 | CASSPKRRISNQPQHF | TGTGCCAGCTCACCAAAGCGCAGAATTAGCAATCAGCCCCAGCATTTT
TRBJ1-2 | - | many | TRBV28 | CASSFLLYYGYTF | TGTGCCAGCAGTTTTCTGCTCTACTATGGCTACACCTTC
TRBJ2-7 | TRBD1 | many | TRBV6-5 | CASSYSRDRVTYEQYF | TGTGCCAGCAGTTACTCGAGGGACAGGGTTACCTACGAGCAGTACTTC
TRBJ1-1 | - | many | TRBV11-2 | CASSLTFGQGSGAFF | TGTGCCAGCAGCTTAACGTTCGGGCAGGGATCGGGAGCTTTCTTT
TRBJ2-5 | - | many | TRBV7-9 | CASSVTGTQYF | TGTGCCAGCAGCGTGACAGGTACCCAGTACTTC
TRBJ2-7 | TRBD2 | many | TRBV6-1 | CASSPGLAGGPSYEQYF | TGTGCCAGCAGTCCGGGACTAGCGGGGGGGCCCTCCTACGAGCAGTACTTC
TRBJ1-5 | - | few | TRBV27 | CASSFIGGNNQPQHF | TGTGCCAGCAGTTTTATAGGGGGGAACAATCAGCCCCAGCATTTT
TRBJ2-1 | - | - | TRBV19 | CASSMVEGYNEQFF | TGTGCCAGTAGTATGGTTGAGGGTTACAATGAGCAGTTCTTC
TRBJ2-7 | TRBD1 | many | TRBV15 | CATSAGTGGLYEQYF | TGTGCCACCAGCGCAGGGACAGGGGGCCTCTACGAGCAGTACTTC
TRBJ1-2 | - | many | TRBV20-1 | CSATNPPGPYYGYTF | TGCAGTGCTACTAATCCCCCGGGGCCCTACTATGGCTACACCTTC
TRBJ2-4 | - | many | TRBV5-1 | CASSLQGGNIQYF | TGCGCCAGCAGCTTGCAGGGGGGAAACATTCAGTACTTC
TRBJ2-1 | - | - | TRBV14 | CASSQLEWNEQFF | TGTGCCAGCAGCCAACTCGAGTGGAATGAGCAGTTCTTC
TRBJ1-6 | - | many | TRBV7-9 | CASSLLSFSNSPLHF | TGTGCCAGCAGCTTATTAAGCTTCTCCAATTCACCCCTCCACTTT
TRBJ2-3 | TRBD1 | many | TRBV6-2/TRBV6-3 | CASSYLRPPSTGDTDTQYF | TGTGCCAGCAGTTACCTCAGACCTCCGTCGACAGGGGACACAGATACGCAGTATTTT
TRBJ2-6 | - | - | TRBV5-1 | CASSLSTLSGANVLTF | TGCGCCAGCAGCTTGAGCACGCTCTCTGGGGCCAACGTCCTGACTTTC
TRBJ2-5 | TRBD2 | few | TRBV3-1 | CASSPGLAGLQETQYF | TGTGCCAGCAGCCCGGGACTAGCGGGCCTCCAAGAGACCCAGTACTTC
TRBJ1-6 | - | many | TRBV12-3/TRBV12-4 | CASSLRPRPPLHF | TGTGCCAGCAGCCTCCGACCAAGACCACCCCTCCACTTT
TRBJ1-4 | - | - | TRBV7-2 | CASSSVQGEKLFF | TGTGCCAGCAGCTCAGTACAAGGCGAAAAACTGTTTTTT
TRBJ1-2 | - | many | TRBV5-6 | CASSPQLDRFGYGYTF | TGTGCCAGCAGCCCTCAACTTGACAGGTTTGGCTATGGCTACACCTTC
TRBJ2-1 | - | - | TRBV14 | CASSQDWTYSYNEQFF | TGTGCCAGCAGCCAAGATTGGACGTACTCCTACAATGAGCAGTTCTTC
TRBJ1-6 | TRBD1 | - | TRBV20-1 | CSARGRQGSPLHF | TGCAGTGCTAGAGGGCGACAGGGATCACCCCTCCACTTT
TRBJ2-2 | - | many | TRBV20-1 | CSASGVRGNTGELFF | TGCAGTGCTAGTGGGGTCAGGGGCAACACCGGGGAGCTGTTTTTT
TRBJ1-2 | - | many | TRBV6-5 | CASSNGAIGYTF | TGTGCCAGCAGTAACGGGGCTATTGGCTACACCTTC
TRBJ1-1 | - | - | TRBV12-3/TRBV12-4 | CASSRLVAFF | TGTGCCAGCAGCCGCCTCGTAGCTTTCTTT
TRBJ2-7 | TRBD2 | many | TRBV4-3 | CASSQLAGGPVDEQYF | TGCGCCAGCAGCCAACTAGCGGGAGGGCCGGTAGACGAGCAGTACTTC
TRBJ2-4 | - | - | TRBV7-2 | CASSLGPNLAKNIQYF | TGTGCCAGCAGCTTGGGCCCGAATTTAGCCAAAAACATTCAGTACTTC
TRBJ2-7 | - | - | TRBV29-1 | CSVEGAAGESYEQYF | TGCAGCGTTGAAGGAGCGGCAGGGGAGAGCTACGAGCAGTACTTC
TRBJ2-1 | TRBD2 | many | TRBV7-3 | CASSLTPSGANEQFF | TGTGCCAGCAGCTTAACCCCTAGCGGGGCTAATGAGCAGTTCTTC
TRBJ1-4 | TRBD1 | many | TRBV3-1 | CASRRQGNEKLFF | TGTGCCAGCAGACGACAGGGAAATGAAAAACTGTTTTTT
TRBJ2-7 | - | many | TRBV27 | CASSNPTGALTYEQYF | TGTGCCAGCAGTAACCCCACGGGGGCTCTTACCTACGAGCAGTACTTC
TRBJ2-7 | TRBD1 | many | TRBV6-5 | CASSYRQGAREQYF | TGTGCCAGCAGTTACAGGCAGGGGGCTCGGGAGCAGTACTTC
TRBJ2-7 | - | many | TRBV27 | CASSYSIAEVSYEQYF | TGTGCCAGCAGTTACAGTATAGCGGAGGTGTCCTACGAGCAGTACTTC
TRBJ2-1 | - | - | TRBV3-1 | CATSQGRGLPFYNEQFF | TGTGCCACCAGCCAAGGGAGAGGACTCCCTTTTTACAATGAGCAGTTCTTC
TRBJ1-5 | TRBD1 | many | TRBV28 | CASSLGQGYQPQHF | TGTGCCAGCAGTTTGGGACAGGGGTATCAGCCCCAGCATTTT
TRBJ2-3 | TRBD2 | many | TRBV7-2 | CASSLNLSGRVDTQYF | TGTGCCAGCAGCTTAAACCTTAGCGGGAGAGTAGATACGCAGTATTTT
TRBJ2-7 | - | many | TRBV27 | CASSLTPGYEQYF | TGTGCCAGCAGTTTAACCCCAGGCTACGAGCAGTACTTC
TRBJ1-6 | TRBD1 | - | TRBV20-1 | CSASDRDYNSPLHF | TGCAGTGCTTCCGACAGGGACTATAATTCACCCCTCCACTTT
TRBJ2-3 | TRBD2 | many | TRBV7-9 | CASSAGAGGTDTQYF | TGTGCCAGCAGCGCGGGAGCGGGAGGCACAGATACGCAGTATTTT
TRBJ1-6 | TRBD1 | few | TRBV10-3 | CAISESGTGDSPLHF | TGTGCCATCAGTGAGTCAGGGACAGGGGATTCACCCCTCCACTTT
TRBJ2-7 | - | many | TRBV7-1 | CASSSILPPLTKAWESSYEQYF | TGTGCCAGCAGCTCAATCCTTCCGCCGCTGACAAAGGCGTGGGAGTCCTCCTACGAGCAGTACTTC
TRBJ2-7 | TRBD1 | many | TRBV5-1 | CASSTPSPGTGDVYEQYF | TGCGCCAGCAGCACGCCTTCGCCCGGGACAGGGGATGTCTACGAGCAGTACTTC
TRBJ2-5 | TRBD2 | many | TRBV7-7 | CASSPGTSYQETQYF | TGTGCCAGCAGCCCCGGGACTAGTTACCAAGAGACCCAGTACTTC
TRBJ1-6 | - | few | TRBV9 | CASSVGVLSSYNSPLHF | TGTGCCAGCAGCGTAGGGGTGTTAAGTTCCTATAATTCACCCCTCCACTTT
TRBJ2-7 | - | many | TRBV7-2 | CASSPRVVPTPYEQYF | TGTGCCAGCAGCCCTCGGGTGGTACCGACTCCCTACGAGCAGTACTTC
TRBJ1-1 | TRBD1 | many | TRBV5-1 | CASSPLSQGARTEAFF | TGCGCCAGCAGCCCCCTTTCTCAGGGGGCAAGAACTGAAGCTTTCTTT
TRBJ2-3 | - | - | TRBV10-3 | CTISFRGAPNGGTDTQYF | TGTACCATCAGTTTTCGGGGAGCGCCCAACGGGGGCACAGATACGCAGTATTTT